The 13 T cell receptor beta chains reported below all come from one sample, sequenced in a study of shared clonotypes between healthy human individuals. Only in-frame clones appear in the TCRdb table, and some are missing; sequencing was by immunoSEQ multiplex PCR. The sample holds millions of clones, 90% to 95% seen once. Sequenced input: naive CD4+ T cells sorted from blood. The subset was: CD45RA+ positively selected. The source is a man between 18 and 29 years old in good health.

This clone was observed a few times. This sample includes further DNA sequences coding for the same CDR3. CDR3 amino acids: CASSPGTDEAFF. The CDR3 DNA reads as TGTGCCAGCTCCCCCGGGACCGATGAAGCTTTCTTT. J is TRBJ1-1 and V is TRBV18; maybe TRBD1 (5 bases). The V gene's germline CDR1 is KGHSH and CDR2 LQKENI. The V end lost 6 bases, the J end lost 7 bases, and 12 bases lay between the germline ends. This CDR3 spans 12 amino acids.

As regards this clone: This CDR3 is also generated by other DNA sequences in the sample. V gene TRBV2 combines with J gene TRBJ2-3, with TRBD2 matching 10 bases. Germline CDR1 SNHLY, CDR2 FYNNEI. The CDR3 has 15 amino acids. V was clipped by 3 bases and J by 1 base; unmatched bases: 1. CDR3 sequence: CASSELAGGTDTQYF. DNA of the CDR3: TGTGCCAGCAGTGAGCTAGCGGGAGGCACAGATACGCAGTATTTT. Complete variable domain (other parts from reference TRBV2 and TRBJ2-3): EPEVTQTPSHQVTQMGQEVILRCVPISNHLYFYWYRQILGQKVEFLVSFYNNEISEKSEIFDDQFSVERPDGSNFTLKIRSTKLEDSAMYFCASSELAGGTDTQYFGPGTRLTVL.

The J gene is TRBJ1-1, the V gene TRBV30; no definite D call. V lost 5 bases and J lost 1, with 8 bases in between. This CDR3 has 12 residues. Germline V lookup: CDR1 GTSNPN, CDR2 SVGIG (reference sequence). The DNA for the CDR3 is TGTGCCTGGGCTCAGAAGAACACTGAAGCTTTCTTT. Translated, it gives CAWAQKNTEAFF.

The rearrangement links TRBV30 to TRBJ1-4; 7 nucleotides line up with TRBD1. CDR1 is GTSNPN, CDR2 SVGIG, per germline (reference sequence). This CDR3 contains 16 residues. V was clipped by 5 bases and J by 0 bases; unmatched bases: 9. The CDR3 sequence: CAWAPGQAPTNEKLFF. The CDR3 DNA reads TGTGCCTGGGCCCCTGGACAGGCCCCAACTAATGAAAAACTGTTTTTT.

The chain carries TRBV5-1 and TRBJ2-5; D assignment may be TRBD1 or TRBD2 (5 bases each). The CDR3 is made up of 13 amino acids. Germline loops: CDR1 SGHRS, CDR2 YFSETQ. Trimming took 4 bases from V and 2 from J, leaving 9 bases between them. CDR3 in amino acids: CASSGGIQETQYF. DNA for the CDR3: TGCGCCAGCAGCGGGGGTATTCAAGAGACCCAGTACTTC. The entire variable domain, with the rest obtained from reference TRBV5-1 and TRBJ2-5, is as follows: KAGVTQTPRYLIKTRGQQVTLSCSPISGHRSVSWYQQTPGQGLQFLFEYFSETQRNKGNFPGRFSGRQFSNSRSEMNVSTLELGDSALYLCASSGGIQETQYFGPGTRLLVL.

The rearrangement links TRBV6-5 to TRBJ1-1, with TRBD1 matching over 12 bases. The CDR3 is 14 residues long. In germline, CDR1 is MNHEY, CDR2 SVGAGI. After removal of 6 bases from V and 8 bases from J, the junction contained 7 bases not matched to a gene. CDR3 nucleotides: TGTGCCAGCAGGGCCGGGACAGGGGGCTTGGAAGCTTTCTTT. Translated: CASRAGTGGLEAFF.

The chain recombines TRBV18 with TRBJ2-3; TRBD2 agrees at 10 bases. In germline, CDR1 is KGHSH, CDR2 LQKENI. With 0 bases clipped from V and 2 bases from J, the junction kept 2 bases outside the gene matches. The CDR3 totals 16 residues. The chain's CDR3 is CASSPPGLAYTDTQYF. DNA for the CDR3: TGTGCCAGCTCACCACCGGGACTAGCGTACACAGATACGCAGTATTTT. Full variable domain (outside the CDR3, taken from reference TRBV18 and TRBJ2-3): NAGVMQNPRHLVRRRGQEARLRCSPMKGHSHVYWYRQLPEEGLKFMVYLQKENIIDESGMPKERFSAEFPKEGPSILRIQQVVRGDSAAYFCASSPPGLAYTDTQYFGPGTRLTVL.

This chain uses TRBV2 with TRBJ2-7; weak D call: TRBD2 (5 bases). The CDR3 sequence is 16 residues long. V gave up 0 bases and J gave up 0 bases, with 12 bases separating them. From germline, CDR1 is SNHLY and CDR2 FYNNEI. This CDR3 reads CASSEALRRGSYEQYF. The CDR3, as DNA: TGTGCCAGCAGTGAAGCGCTTCGTCGGGGCTCCTACGAGCAGTACTTC. Supplemented by reference TRBV2 and TRBJ2-7, the full variable domain reads EPEVTQTPSHQVTQMGQEVILRCVPISNHLYFYWYRQILGQKVEFLVSFYNNEISEKSEIFDDQFSVERPDGSNFTLKIRSTKLEDSAMYFCASSEALRRGSYEQYFGPGTRLTVT.

The chain uses TRBV30 and TRBJ2-7, with D perhaps matching TRBD1 (6 bases). CDR1 GTSNPN and CDR2 SVGIG come from the germline V gene (reference sequence). The CDR3 length is 14 residues. V shed 0 bases and J shed 2 bases, with 11 bases lying between them. DNA for the CDR3: TGTGCCTGGAGTGTAGGATGGACAGCCTACGAGCAGTACTTC. Encoded protein: CAWSVGWTAYEQYF.

Regarding this clone: Germline and junction disagree at one end, which may indicate a read error. The sample holds other DNA sequences that translate to the same CDR3. This chain joins TRBV30 and TRBJ1-1, with 8 positions matching TRBD1. The germline V gene has CDR1 GTSNPN and CDR2 SVGIG (reference sequence). This CDR3 region has 15 residues. The CDR3 here is CAWSNRDRSFAEAFF. The CDR3 coding sequence is TGTGCCTGGAGTAATCGGGACAGGAGTTTCGCTGAAGCCTTCTTT.

This chain joins TRBV11-3 and TRBJ2-2; the D gene is possibly TRBD1 (5 bases). Germline assignment: CDR1 SGHNT and CDR2 YENEEA. With 5 bases removed from V and 8 bases from J, the gap between germline ends came to 12 bases. The length of the CDR3 is 13 residues. The CDR3 region has the DNA TGTGCCAGCAGCCTAAGGGGTGCAGGGGAGCTGTTTTTT. It codes for CASSLRGAGELFF.

The chain recombines TRBV7-2 with TRBJ2-3; 7 bases map to TRBD2. The ends lost 6 bases at V and 4 bases at J; junction bases unmatched: 4. CDR1 is SGHTA, CDR2 FQGNSA, per germline. The length of the CDR3 is 13 residues. The chain's CDR3 is CASRREPADTQYF. The CDR3 bases are TGTGCCAGCAGGCGGGAGCCCGCAGATACGCAGTATTTT.

The chain has TRBV7-9 and TRBJ2-1; D might be TRBD1 (6 bases). Per the germline V gene, CDR1 is SEHNR and CDR2 is FQNEAQ (reference sequence). CDR3 length: 12 amino acids. Trimming left V 3 bases short and J 9 bases short, with 9 bases between. CDR3 region: CASSFGQLEQFF. In DNA form, the CDR3 reads TGTGCCAGCAGCTTCGGACAGCTTGAGCAGTTCTTC.